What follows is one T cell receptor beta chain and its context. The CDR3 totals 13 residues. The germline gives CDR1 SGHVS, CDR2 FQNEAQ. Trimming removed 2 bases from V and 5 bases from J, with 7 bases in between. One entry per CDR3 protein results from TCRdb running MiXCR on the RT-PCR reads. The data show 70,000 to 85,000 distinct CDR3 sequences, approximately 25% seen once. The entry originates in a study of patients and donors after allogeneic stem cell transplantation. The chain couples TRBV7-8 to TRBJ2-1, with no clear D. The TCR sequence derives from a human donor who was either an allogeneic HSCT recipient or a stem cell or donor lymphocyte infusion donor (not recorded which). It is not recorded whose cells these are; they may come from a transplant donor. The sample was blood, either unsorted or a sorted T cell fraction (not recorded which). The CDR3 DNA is TGTGCCAGCAGCTTAAACGCGAACAATGAGCAGTTCTTC. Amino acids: CASSLNANNEQFF. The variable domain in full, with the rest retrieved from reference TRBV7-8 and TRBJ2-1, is GAGVSQSPRYKVAKRGQDVALRCDPISGHVSLFWYQQALGQGPEFLTYFQNEAQLDKSGLPSDRFFAERPEGSVSTLKIQRTQQEDSAVYLCASSLNANNEQFFGPGTRLTVL.